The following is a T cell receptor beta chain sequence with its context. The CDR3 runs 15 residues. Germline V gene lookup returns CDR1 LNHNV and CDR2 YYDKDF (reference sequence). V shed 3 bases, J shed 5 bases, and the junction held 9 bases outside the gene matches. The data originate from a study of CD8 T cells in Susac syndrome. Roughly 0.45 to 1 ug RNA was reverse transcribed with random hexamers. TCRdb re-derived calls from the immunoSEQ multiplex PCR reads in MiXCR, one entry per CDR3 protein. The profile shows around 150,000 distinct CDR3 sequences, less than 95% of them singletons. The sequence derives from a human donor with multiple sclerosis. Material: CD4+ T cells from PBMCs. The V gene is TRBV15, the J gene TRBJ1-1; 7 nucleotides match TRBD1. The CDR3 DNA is TGTGCCACCAGCAGGGGAATTACAGGGGTGACTGAAGCTTTCTTT. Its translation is CATSRGITGVTEAFF.